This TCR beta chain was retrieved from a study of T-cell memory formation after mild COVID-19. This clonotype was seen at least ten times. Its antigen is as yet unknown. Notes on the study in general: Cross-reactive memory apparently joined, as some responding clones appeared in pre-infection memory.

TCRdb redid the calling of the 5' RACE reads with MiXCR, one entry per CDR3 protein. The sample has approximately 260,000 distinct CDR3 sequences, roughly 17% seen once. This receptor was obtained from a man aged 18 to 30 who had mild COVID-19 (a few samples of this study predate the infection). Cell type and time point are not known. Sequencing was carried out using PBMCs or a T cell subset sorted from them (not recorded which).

The CDR3 DNA reads TGCGCCAGCAGCTTGGTTGCTAGCGGCACAGATACGCAGTATTTT. Encoded protein: CASSLVASGTDTQYF. V is TRBV5-1 and J is TRBJ2-3; D is perhaps TRBD2 (6 bases). The CDR3 sequence is 15 residues long. Deletions cut 0 bases from V and 1 base from J, with 9 bases between. Germline CDR1 SGHRS, CDR2 YFSETQ.